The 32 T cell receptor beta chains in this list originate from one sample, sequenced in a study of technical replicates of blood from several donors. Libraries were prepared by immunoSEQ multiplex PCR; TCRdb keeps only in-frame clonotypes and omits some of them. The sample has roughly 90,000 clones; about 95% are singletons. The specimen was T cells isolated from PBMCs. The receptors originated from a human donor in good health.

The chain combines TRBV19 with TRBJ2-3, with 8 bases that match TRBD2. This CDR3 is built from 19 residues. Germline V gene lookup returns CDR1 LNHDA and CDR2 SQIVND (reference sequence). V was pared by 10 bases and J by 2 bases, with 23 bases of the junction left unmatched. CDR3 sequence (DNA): TGTGCCACCAACGCGGGGGGACGGGCTATATCTTCGCACACAGATACGCAGTATTTT. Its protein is CATNAGGRAISSHTDTQYF.

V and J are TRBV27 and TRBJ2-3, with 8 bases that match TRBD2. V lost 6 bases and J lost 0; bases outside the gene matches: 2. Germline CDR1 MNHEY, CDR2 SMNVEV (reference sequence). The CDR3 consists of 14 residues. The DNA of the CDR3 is TGTGCCAGCAGAACTAGCGGAAGCACAGATACGCAGTATTTT. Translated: CASRTSGSTDTQYF.

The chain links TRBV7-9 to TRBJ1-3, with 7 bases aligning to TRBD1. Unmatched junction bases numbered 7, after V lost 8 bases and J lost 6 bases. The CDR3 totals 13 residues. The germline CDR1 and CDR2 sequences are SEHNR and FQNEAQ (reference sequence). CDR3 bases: TGTGCCAGCGGAACAGGGGACCCAAACACCATATATTTT. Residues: CASGTGDPNTIYF.

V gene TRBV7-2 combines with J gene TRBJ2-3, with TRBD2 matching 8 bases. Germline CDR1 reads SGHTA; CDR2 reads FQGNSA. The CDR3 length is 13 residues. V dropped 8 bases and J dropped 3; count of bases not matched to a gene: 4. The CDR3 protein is CASGTSETDTQYF. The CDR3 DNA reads TGTGCCAGCGGGACTAGTGAAACAGATACGCAGTATTTT.

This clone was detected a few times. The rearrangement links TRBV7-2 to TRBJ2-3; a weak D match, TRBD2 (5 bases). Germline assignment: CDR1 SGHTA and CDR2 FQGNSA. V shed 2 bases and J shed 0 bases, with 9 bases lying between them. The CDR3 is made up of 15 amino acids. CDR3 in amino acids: CASSLRGPSTDTQYF. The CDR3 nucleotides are TGTGCCAGCAGCTTACGCGGGCCTAGCACAGATACGCAGTATTTT.

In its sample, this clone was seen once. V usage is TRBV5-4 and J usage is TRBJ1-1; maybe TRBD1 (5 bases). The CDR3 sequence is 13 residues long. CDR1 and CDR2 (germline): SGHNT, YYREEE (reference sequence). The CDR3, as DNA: TGTACAACGCGCGGGAGGGGGAACACTGAAGCTTTCTTT. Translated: CTTRGRGNTEAFF.

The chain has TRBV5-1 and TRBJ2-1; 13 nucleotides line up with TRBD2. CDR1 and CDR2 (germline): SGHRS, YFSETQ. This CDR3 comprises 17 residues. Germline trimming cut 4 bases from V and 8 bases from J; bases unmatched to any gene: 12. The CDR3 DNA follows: TGCGCCAGCAGCGTAACCCCACTAGCGGGGGGGGGTGATGAGCAGTTCTTC. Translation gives CASSVTPLAGGGDEQFF.

The CDR3 loop is CASTKDRDQPQHF. CDR3 DNA sequence: TGTGCCAGTACTAAGGACAGAGACCAGCCCCAGCATTTT. The genes are TRBV19 and TRBJ1-5; maybe TRBD1 (6 bases). CDR1 and CDR2 from the germline V gene are LNHDA and SQIVND (reference sequence). V shed 7 bases and J shed 7 bases, with 14 bases lying between them. This CDR3 spans 13 amino acids. Full variable domain (missing parts from reference TRBV19 and TRBJ1-5): DGGITQSPKYLFRKEGQNVTLSCEQNLNHDAMYWYRQDPGQGLRLIYYSQIVNDFQKGDIAEGYSVSREKKESFPLTVTSAQKNPTAFYLCASTKDRDQPQHFGDGTRLSIL.

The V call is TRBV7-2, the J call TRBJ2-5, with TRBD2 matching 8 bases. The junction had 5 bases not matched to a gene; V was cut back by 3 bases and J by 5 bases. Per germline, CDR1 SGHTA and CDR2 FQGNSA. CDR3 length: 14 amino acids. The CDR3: CASSFLRLAETQYF. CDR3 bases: TGTGCCAGCAGCTTCCTAAGACTAGCGGAGACCCAGTACTTC.

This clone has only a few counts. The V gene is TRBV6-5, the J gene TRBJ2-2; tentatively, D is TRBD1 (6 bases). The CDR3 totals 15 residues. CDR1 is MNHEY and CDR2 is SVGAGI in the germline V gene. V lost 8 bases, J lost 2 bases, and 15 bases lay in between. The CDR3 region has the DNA TGTGCCAGCCGACCCGACAGGTTAAACACCGGGGAGCTGTTTTTT. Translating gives CASRPDRLNTGELFF.

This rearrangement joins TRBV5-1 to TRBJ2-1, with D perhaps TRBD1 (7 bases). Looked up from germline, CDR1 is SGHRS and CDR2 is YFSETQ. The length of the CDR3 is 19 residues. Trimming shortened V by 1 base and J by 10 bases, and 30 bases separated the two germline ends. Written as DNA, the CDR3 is TGCGCCAGCAGCTTGTGGGCTTGGGGGGACAGCGAGACATCTTTGGAGCAGTTCTTC. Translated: CASSLWAWGDSETSLEQFF. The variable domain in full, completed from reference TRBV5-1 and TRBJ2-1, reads KAGVTQTPRYLIKTRGQQVTLSCSPISGHRSVSWYQQTPGQGLQFLFEYFSETQRNKGNFPGRFSGRQFSNSRSEMNVSTLELGDSALYLCASSLWAWGDSETSLEQFFGPGTRLTVL.

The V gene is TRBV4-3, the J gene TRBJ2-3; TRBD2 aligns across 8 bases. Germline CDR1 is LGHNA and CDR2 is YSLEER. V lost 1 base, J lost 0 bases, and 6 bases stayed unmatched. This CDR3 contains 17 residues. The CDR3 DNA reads TGCGCCAGCAGCCAAGGAATAGGCGGGGGGAGCACAGATACGCAGTATTTT. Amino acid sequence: CASSQGIGGGSTDTQYF.

DNA for the CDR3: TGTGCCAGCAGCCCTACACAGAGTGAAGCTTTCTTT. Protein: CASSPTQSEAFF. This chain connects TRBV7-8 to TRBJ1-1, with D hard to call. CDR3 length: 12 residues. Deletions cut 5 bases from V and 7 bases from J, with 11 bases between. CDR1 and CDR2 (germline): SGHVS, FQNEAQ.

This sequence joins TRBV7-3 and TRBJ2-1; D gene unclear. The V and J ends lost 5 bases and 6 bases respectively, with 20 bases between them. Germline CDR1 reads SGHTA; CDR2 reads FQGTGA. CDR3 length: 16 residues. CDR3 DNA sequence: TGTGCCAGCAGCACTCTGACCTCAGGAACCCCCAATGAGCAGTTCTTC. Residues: CASSTLTSGTPNEQFF.

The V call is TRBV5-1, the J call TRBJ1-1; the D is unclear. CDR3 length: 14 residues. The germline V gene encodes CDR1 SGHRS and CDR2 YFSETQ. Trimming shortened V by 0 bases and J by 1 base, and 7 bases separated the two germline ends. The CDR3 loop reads CASSLGPGNTEAFF. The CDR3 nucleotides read TGCGCCAGCAGCTTGGGACCGGGGAACACTGAAGCTTTCTTT.

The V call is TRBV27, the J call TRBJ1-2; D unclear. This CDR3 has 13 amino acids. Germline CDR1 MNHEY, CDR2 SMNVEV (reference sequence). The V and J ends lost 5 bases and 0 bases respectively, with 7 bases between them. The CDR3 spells CASSPGANYGYTF. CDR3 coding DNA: TGTGCCAGCAGTCCCGGGGCTAACTATGGCTACACCTTC.

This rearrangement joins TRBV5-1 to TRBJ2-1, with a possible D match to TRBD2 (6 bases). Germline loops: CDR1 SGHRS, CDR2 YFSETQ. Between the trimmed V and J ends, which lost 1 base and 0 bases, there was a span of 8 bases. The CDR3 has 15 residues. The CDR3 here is CASSLTSSSYNEQFF. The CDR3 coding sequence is TGCGCCAGCAGCTTGACTAGCAGCTCCTACAATGAGCAGTTCTTC. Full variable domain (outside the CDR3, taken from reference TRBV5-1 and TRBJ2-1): KAGVTQTPRYLIKTRGQQVTLSCSPISGHRSVSWYQQTPGQGLQFLFEYFSETQRNKGNFPGRFSGRQFSNSRSEMNVSTLELGDSALYLCASSLTSSSYNEQFFGPGTRLTVL.

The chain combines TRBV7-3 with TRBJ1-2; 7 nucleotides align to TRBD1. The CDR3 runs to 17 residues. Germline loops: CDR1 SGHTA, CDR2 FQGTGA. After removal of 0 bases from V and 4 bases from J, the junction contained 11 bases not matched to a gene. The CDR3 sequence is CASSLTVSGGLVYGYTF. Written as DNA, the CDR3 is TGTGCCAGCAGCTTAACGGTGTCAGGGGGGCTAGTCTATGGCTACACCTTC. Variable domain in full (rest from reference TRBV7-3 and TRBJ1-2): GAGVSQTPSNKVTEKGKYVELRCDPISGHTALYWYRQSLGQGPEFLIYFQGTGAADDSGLPNDRFFAVRPEGSVSTLKIQRTERGDSAVYLCASSLTVSGGLVYGYTFGSGTRLTVV.

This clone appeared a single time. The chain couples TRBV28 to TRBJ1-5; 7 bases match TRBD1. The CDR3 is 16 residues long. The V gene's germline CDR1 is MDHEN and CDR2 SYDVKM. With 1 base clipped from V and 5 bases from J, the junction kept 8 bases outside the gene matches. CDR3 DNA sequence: TGTGCCAGCAGTTTATATGGGGACAGTTCGTATCAGCCCCAGCATTTT. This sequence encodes CASSLYGDSSYQPQHF.

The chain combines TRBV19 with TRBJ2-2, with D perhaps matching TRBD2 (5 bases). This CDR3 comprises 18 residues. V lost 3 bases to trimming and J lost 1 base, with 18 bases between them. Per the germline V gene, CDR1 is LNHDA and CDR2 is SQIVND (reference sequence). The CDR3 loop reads CASSMAYLNEGNTGELFF. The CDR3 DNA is TGTGCCAGTAGTATGGCGTATCTCAACGAGGGGAACACCGGGGAGCTGTTTTTT.

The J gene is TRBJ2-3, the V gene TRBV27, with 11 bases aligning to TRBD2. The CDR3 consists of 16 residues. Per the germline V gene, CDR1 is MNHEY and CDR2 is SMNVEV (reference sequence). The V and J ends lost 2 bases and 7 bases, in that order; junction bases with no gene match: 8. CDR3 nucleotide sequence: TGTGCCAGCAGTTTAGAGTGGCCTAGCGGGAGGAATACGCAGTATTTT. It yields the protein CASSLEWPSGRNTQYF.

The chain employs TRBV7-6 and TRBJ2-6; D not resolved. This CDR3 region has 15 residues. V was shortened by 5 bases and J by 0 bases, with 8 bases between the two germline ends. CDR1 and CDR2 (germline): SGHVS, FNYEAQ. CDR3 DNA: TGTGCCAGCAGCCCGACACTCTCTGGGGCCAACGTCCTGACTTTC. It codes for CASSPTLSGANVLTF. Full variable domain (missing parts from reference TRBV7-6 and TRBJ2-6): GAGVSQSPRYKVTKRGQDVALRCDPISGHVSLYWYRQALGQGPEFLTYFNYEAQQDKSGLPNDRFSAERPEGSISTLTIQRTEQRDSAMYRCASSPTLSGANVLTFGAGSRLTVL.

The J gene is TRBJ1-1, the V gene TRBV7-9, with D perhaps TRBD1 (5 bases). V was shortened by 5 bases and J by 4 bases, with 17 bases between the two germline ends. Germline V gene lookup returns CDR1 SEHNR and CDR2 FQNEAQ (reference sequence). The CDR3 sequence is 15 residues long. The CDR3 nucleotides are TGTGCCAGCAGCATCACTTTGGGGGGAACCACTGAAGCTTTCTTT. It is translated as CASSITLGGTTEAFF.

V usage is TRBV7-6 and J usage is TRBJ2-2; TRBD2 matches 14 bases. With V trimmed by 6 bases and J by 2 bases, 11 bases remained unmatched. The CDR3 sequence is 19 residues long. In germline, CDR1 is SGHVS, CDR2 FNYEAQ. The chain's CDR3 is CASSLRGLAGDFNTGELFF. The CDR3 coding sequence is TGTGCCAGCAGTCTGCGGGGACTAGCGGGAGATTTTAACACCGGGGAGCTGTTTTTT. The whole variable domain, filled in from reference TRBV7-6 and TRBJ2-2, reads GAGVSQSPRYKVTKRGQDVALRCDPISGHVSLYWYRQALGQGPEFLTYFNYEAQQDKSGLPNDRFSAERPEGSISTLTIQRTEQRDSAMYRCASSLRGLAGDFNTGELFFGEGSRLTVL.

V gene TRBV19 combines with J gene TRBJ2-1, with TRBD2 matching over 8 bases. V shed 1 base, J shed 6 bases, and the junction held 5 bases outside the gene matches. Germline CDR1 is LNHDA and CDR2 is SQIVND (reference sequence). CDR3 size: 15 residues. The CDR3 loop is CASSIASGRFNEQFF. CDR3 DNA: TGTGCCAGTAGTATAGCGAGCGGGAGATTCAATGAGCAGTTCTTC.

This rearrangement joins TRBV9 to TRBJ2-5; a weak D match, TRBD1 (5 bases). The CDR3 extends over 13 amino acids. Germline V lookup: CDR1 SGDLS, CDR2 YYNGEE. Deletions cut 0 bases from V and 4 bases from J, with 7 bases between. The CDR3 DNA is TGTGCCAGCAGCGTAGGACAGCCAGAGACCCAGTACTTC. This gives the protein CASSVGQPETQYF.

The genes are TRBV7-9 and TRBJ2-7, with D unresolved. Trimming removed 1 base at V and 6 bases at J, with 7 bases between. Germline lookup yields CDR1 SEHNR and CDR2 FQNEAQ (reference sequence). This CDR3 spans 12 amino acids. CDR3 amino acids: CASSLVTGEQYF. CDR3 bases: TGTGCCAGCAGCTTAGTCACTGGCGAGCAGTACTTC.

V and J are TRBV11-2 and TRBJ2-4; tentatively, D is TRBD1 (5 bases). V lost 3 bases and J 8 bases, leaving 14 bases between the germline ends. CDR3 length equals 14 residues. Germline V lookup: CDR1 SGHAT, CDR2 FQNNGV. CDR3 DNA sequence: TGTGCCAGCAGCTTTGTGACAGTCGGAGACATTCAGTACTTC. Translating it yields CASSFVTVGDIQYF. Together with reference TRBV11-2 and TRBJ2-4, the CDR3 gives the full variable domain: EAGVAQSPRYKIIEKRQSVAFWCNPISGHATLYWYQQILGQGPKLLIQFQNNGVVDDSQLPKDRFSAERLKGVDSTLKIQPAKLEDSAVYLCASSFVTVGDIQYFGAGTRLSVL.

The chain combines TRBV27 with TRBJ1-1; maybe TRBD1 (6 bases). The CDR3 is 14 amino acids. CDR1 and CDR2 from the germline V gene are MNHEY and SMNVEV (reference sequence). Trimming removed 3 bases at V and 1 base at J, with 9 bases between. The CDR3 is CASSLVQGNTEAFF. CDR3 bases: TGTGCCAGCAGTTTGGTACAGGGGAACACTGAAGCTTTCTTT.

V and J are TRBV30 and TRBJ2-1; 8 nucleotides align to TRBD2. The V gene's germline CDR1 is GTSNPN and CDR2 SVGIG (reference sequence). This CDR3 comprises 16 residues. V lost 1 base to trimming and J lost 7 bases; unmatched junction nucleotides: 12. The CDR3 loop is CAWSAGPGTRGNEQFF. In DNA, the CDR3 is TGTGCCTGGAGTGCCGGACCCGGGACTAGGGGGAATGAGCAGTTCTTC.

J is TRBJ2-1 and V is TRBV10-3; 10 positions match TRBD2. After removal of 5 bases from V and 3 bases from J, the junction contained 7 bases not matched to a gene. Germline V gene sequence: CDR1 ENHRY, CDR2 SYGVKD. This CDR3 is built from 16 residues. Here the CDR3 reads CAISTQREGHYNEQFF. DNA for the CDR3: TGTGCCATCAGTACGCAGCGGGAGGGTCACTACAATGAGCAGTTCTTC.

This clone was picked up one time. The DNA of the CDR3 is TGTGCCAGCAGCGTGGGGGGAGGGCCGGGGAACACTGAAGCTTTCTTT. Translating gives CASSVGGGPGNTEAFF. V gene TRBV9 combines with J gene TRBJ1-1, with a weak D call TRBD1 (5 bases). Germline CDR1 and CDR2: SGDLS and YYNGEE. The CDR3 extends over 16 amino acids. The V end was cut by 2 bases, the J end by 1 base, with 15 bases between.